Below, 3 T cell receptor beta chains from the same sample are listed, as sequenced in a study of blood T cells in healthy people across ages. A second PCR, run for about 7 to 11 cycles, used a sample-barcoded 5' primer plus a J-beta primer mix. TCRdb fed the 5' RACE reads into MiXCR, producing one record per CDR3 protein. In the table there are 600,000 to 850,000 distinct CDR3 sequences, around 46% of which are singletons. The source material was blood. Every receptor here comes from a woman aged 60-75 years in good health.

Only a few counts were recorded for this clonotype. This chain joins TRBV12-3 or TRBV12-4 and TRBJ2-5; 10 positions match TRBD1. V dropped 4 bases and J dropped 12; count of bases not matched to a gene: 5. CDR3 size: 12 residues. DNA for the CDR3: TGTGCCAGCAGTTCCGGGACAGGGGTCGAGTACTTC. This encodes CASSSGTGVEYF.

CDR3 loop: CATLSGGRYNEQFF. CDR3 DNA: TGTGCCACCCTGAGCGGGGGGCGCTACAATGAGCAGTTCTTC. V usage is TRBV28 and J usage is TRBJ2-1, with 9 bases matching TRBD2. The CDR3 covers 14 residues. Losses at the gene ends were 10 bases for V and 3 bases for J; bases not matched to a gene: 7. The germline gives CDR1 MDHEN, CDR2 SYDVKM.

The chain joins TRBV9 to TRBJ2-1; no clear D. Gene TRBJ2-7 matches the end of the DNA better, so the J call may be wrong. This CDR3 contains 14 residues. Germline V gene data show CDR1 as SGDLS and CDR2 as YYNGEE. CDR3 bases: TGTGCCAGCACCCGTACGAGCTCCTACAATGAGCAGTACTTC. Translated, it gives CASTRTSSYNEQYF.